Below, 24 T cell receptor beta chains from the same sample are listed, as sequenced in a study of shared clonotypes between healthy human individuals. Repertoires were generated with immunoSEQ multiplex PCR, while TCRdb's copy carries only in-frame clones and drops some. The repertoire consists of more than 2,000,000 clones, with about 92% occurring once and the leading ten covering about 0.41%. Source material: naive CD4+ T cells from PBMCs. As to subset: CD45RA+ positively selected. Source of these receptors: a man aged 18 to 30 in good health. Some clones in this sample may be carry-over from other donors' samples.

This rearrangement joins TRBV6-6 to TRBJ1-1; 11 nucleotides align to TRBD1. J was trimmed by 2 bases and V by 4 bases; bases with no gene match: 0. The CDR3 sequence is 14 residues long. Germline values: CDR1 MNHNY, CDR2 SVGAGI (reference sequence). CDR3 nucleotides: TGTGCCAGCAGTTGGACAGGGGGCAACACTGAAGCTTTCTTT. It specifies CASSWTGGNTEAFF.

V usage is TRBV6-6 and J usage is TRBJ2-7, with D perhaps matching TRBD2 (6 bases). V lost 2 bases and J lost 2, with 10 bases in between. Germline values: CDR1 MNHNY, CDR2 SVGAGI (reference sequence). The length of the CDR3 is 14 residues. CDR3 DNA sequence: TGTGCCAGCAGTTACCCGAGCGGGCCCTACGAGCAGTACTTC. It codes for CASSYPSGPYEQYF.

The rearrangement links TRBV11-2 to TRBJ1-5, with 8 bases matching TRBD1. CDR1 and CDR2 (germline): SGHAT, FQNNGV. V lost 4 bases and J lost 6; bases outside the gene matches: 2. This CDR3 is 13 amino acids long. This CDR3 reads CASSWTGLQPQHF. The CDR3 DNA reads TGTGCCAGCAGCTGGACAGGGCTTCAGCCCCAGCATTTT.

This chain uses TRBV9 with TRBJ2-7; tentatively, D is TRBD2 (6 bases). This CDR3 has 15 residues. V lost 0 bases, J lost 3 bases, and 13 bases lay in between. In germline, CDR1 is SGDLS, CDR2 YYNGEE. The CDR3, as DNA: TGTGCCAGCAGCGTAGATTCCGGGAGCATCTACGAGCAGTACTTC. Amino acid sequence: CASSVDSGSIYEQYF.

A remark on this clone: Other DNA sequences in the same sample also yield this CDR3. This chain joins TRBV28 and TRBJ1-5; 7 bases match TRBD1. V lost 2 bases to trimming and J lost 4 bases; unmatched junction nucleotides: 5. The CDR3 covers 15 residues. Germline CDR1 is MDHEN and CDR2 is SYDVKM. CDR3 nucleotides: TGTGCCAGCAGTTTAGTGAGGGGGCTGAATCAGCCCCAGCATTTT. Encoded protein: CASSLVRGLNQPQHF.

This clone has a single count. Different DNA sequences within this sample yield the same CDR3. The V call is TRBV18, the J call TRBJ2-7; 8 bases agree with TRBD1. In germline, CDR1 is KGHSH, CDR2 LQKENI. Losses at the gene ends were 3 bases for V and 4 bases for J; bases not matched to a gene: 5. The CDR3 extends over 14 amino acids. Written as DNA, the CDR3 is TGTGCCAGCTCACCTGTGACAGGGGCTTACGAGCAGTACTTC. Protein product: CASSPVTGAYEQYF.

This chain connects TRBV21-1 to TRBJ2-7; the DNA was not compared with TRBD2, the D call given in the table. TRBV21-1 is an annotated pseudogene. The length of the CDR3 is 16 residues. CDR3 in amino acids: CASSKALREGRCEQYF. The CDR3 coding sequence is TGTGCCAGCAGCAAAGCGCTCCGGGAGGGCCGGTGCGAGCAGTACTTC.

J is TRBJ1-1 and V is TRBV27; no clear D gene. This CDR3 has 13 amino acids. The germline V gene has CDR1 MNHEY and CDR2 SMNVEV (reference sequence). V was trimmed by 7 bases and J by 5 bases, leaving 14 bases between them. The CDR3, as DNA: TGTGCCAGCACCCTACGCGGGGAAACTGAAGCTTTCTTT. It codes for CASTLRGETEAFF.

The chain uses TRBV5-1 and TRBJ2-1; 12 bases are a match to TRBD2. V trimming: 2 bases; J trimming: 3 bases; junction bases outside the gene matches: 6. The CDR3 spans 17 residues. Germline CDR1 SGHRS, CDR2 YFSETQ. The CDR3 nucleotides read TGCGCCAGCAGCTTTCCGACTAGCGGGAGTATCTACAATGAGCAGTTCTTC. Protein product: CASSFPTSGSIYNEQFF.

The V call is TRBV5-1, the J call TRBJ2-7, with D tentatively TRBD2 (6 bases). Germline V gene lookup returns CDR1 SGHRS and CDR2 YFSETQ. The CDR3 has 14 residues. V was pared by 4 bases and J by 4 bases, with 15 bases between. The CDR3 bases are TGCGCCAGCAGCGACCCCGGGGGAGGTTACGAGCAGTACTTC. Amino acid sequence: CASSDPGGGYEQYF.

This clone occurred a few times. This sample includes further DNA sequences coding for the same CDR3. The genes are TRBV18 and TRBJ1-1; 9 bases line up with TRBD1. V dropped 3 bases and J dropped 5; count of bases not matched to a gene: 1. The germline V gene has CDR1 KGHSH and CDR2 LQKENI. The CDR3 covers 13 residues. The CDR3, as DNA: TGTGCCAGCTCACCCGGGACAGGGACTGAAGCTTTCTTT. Translation: CASSPGTGTEAFF.

In regard to this clone: Other DNA sequences within the sample encode an identical CDR3. V and J are TRBV28 and TRBJ2-1; 7 nucleotides match TRBD1. Losses at the gene ends were 4 bases for V and 0 bases for J; bases not matched to a gene: 3. Germline values: CDR1 MDHEN, CDR2 SYDVKM. There are 15 residues in the CDR3. The CDR3 loop is CASSSRDSSYNEQFF. CDR3 in DNA: TGTGCCAGCAGTTCCCGGGACAGCTCCTACAATGAGCAGTTCTTC.

This clone was observed a few times. CDR3 amino acids: CASSDSGQGWTEAFF. DNA of the CDR3: TGTGCCAGCAGTGACTCTGGACAGGGGTGGACTGAAGCTTTCTTT. This chain connects TRBV6-4 to TRBJ1-1; 9 bases match TRBD1. With V trimmed by 0 bases and J by 5 bases, 4 bases remained unmatched. Germline loops: CDR1 MRHNA, CDR2 SNTAGT. The CDR3 sequence is 15 residues long.

This chain links TRBV18 with TRBJ2-1; 12 bases fit TRBD2. This CDR3 spans 20 amino acids. Trimming removed 2 bases from V and 4 bases from J; junction bases left unmatched: 15. Germline loops: CDR1 KGHSH, CDR2 LQKENI. CDR3 region: CASSPVPGTSGSYLYNEQFF. CDR3 coding DNA: TGTGCCAGCTCACCAGTCCCCGGGACTAGCGGGTCTTACCTATACAATGAGCAGTTCTTC.

The chain recombines TRBV14 with TRBJ1-1; tentative D call: TRBD1 (6 bases). The CDR3 covers 15 residues. V lost 4 bases to trimming and J lost 6 bases, with 18 bases between them. Germline loops: CDR1 SGHDN, CDR2 FVKESK. CDR3 nucleotides: TGTGCCAGCAGCCCCCTCGGGGGGCCAGGACCTGAAGCTTTCTTT. It specifies CASSPLGGPGPEAFF.

The chain carries TRBV5-5 and TRBJ1-2, with D possibly being TRBD1 (5 bases). The germline V gene has CDR1 SGHKS and CDR2 YYEKEE (reference sequence). Trimming took 2 bases from V and 4 from J, leaving 15 bases between them. The CDR3 spans 15 residues. The DNA for the CDR3 is TGTGCCAGCAGCTTCGTTCAGGGAATGGGCTATGGCTACACCTTC. It codes for CASSFVQGMGYGYTF. The entire variable domain, with the rest obtained from reference TRBV5-5 and TRBJ1-2, is as follows: DAGVTQSPTHLIKTRGQQVTLRCSPISGHKSVSWYQQVLGQGPQFIFQYYEKEERGRGNFPDRFSARQFPNYSSELNVNALLLGDSALYLCASSFVQGMGYGYTFGSGTRLTVV.

The chain's CDR3 is CASSVTPGASRPSGTGELFF. CDR3 sequence (DNA): TGTGCCAGCAGCGTGACCCCCGGGGCTAGCAGACCTTCGGGCACCGGGGAGCTGTTTTTT. The J gene is TRBJ2-2, the V gene TRBV28; the D gene could be TRBD1 or TRBD2 (5 bases each). V was pared by 6 bases and J by 4 bases, with 30 bases between. CDR1 and CDR2 from the germline V gene are MDHEN and SYDVKM. The CDR3 covers 20 residues.

A remark on this clone: The sample holds other DNA sequences that translate to the same CDR3. The chain recombines TRBV6-1 with TRBJ1-1; no definite D call. Germline-derived CDR1 and CDR2 are MNHNS and SASEGT. Trimming stripped 5 bases from V and 0 bases from J, with 10 bases between. This CDR3 region has 14 residues. CDR3 coding DNA: TGTGCCAGCAGTCTGACGGGCATGAACACTGAAGCTTTCTTT. This translates into CASSLTGMNTEAFF.

This sequence joins TRBV27 and TRBJ2-1; D is perhaps TRBD2 (5 bases). CDR3 length: 16 residues. V was shortened by 5 bases and J by 2 bases, with 16 bases between the two germline ends. CDR1 and CDR2 from the germline V gene are MNHEY and SMNVEV (reference sequence). The CDR3 reads CASSPYGAATYNEQFF. The DNA for the CDR3 is TGTGCCAGCAGTCCCTACGGAGCGGCTACCTACAATGAGCAGTTCTTC.

The genes are TRBV28 and TRBJ1-1, with TRBD1 matching 7 bases. The CDR3 spans 14 residues. J lost 0 bases, V lost 9 bases, and 7 bases had no gene match. CDR1 is MDHEN and CDR2 is SYDVKM in the germline V gene. The CDR3 DNA reads TGTGCCAGTACACGGGACAGCTTGAACACTGAAGCTTTCTTT. Its translation is CASTRDSLNTEAFF.

The rearrangement joins TRBV5-1 to TRBJ1-5; D unresolved. CDR1 SGHRS and CDR2 YFSETQ come from the germline V gene. Between the trimmed V and J ends, which lost 0 bases and 8 bases, there was a span of 15 bases. This CDR3 is 15 amino acids long. The CDR3 loop reads CASSLEGGVEEPQHF. The CDR3 DNA follows: TGCGCCAGCAGCTTGGAGGGTGGAGTGGAGGAGCCCCAGCATTTT.

This chain connects TRBV5-4 to TRBJ2-2; 9 bases are a match to TRBD2. V lost 4 bases and J lost 4; bases outside the gene matches: 8. The CDR3 is 16 residues long. Germline lookup yields CDR1 SGHNT and CDR2 YYREEE (reference sequence). The CDR3: CASSGAGTSLTGELFF. CDR3 coding DNA: TGTGCCAGCAGCGGTGCCGGGACTAGCCTCACCGGGGAGCTGTTTTTT. Combining the CDR3 with reference TRBV5-4 and TRBJ2-2 gives the whole variable domain ETGVTQSPTHLIKTRGQQVTLRCSSQSGHNTVSWYQQALGQGPQFIFQYYREEENGRGNFPPRFSGLQFPNYSSELNVNALELDDSALYLCASSGAGTSLTGELFFGEGSRLTVL.

This rearrangement joins TRBV27 to TRBJ2-3; no clear D. The V gene's germline CDR1 is MNHEY and CDR2 SMNVEV (reference sequence). The CDR3 has 16 residues. Trimming shortened V by 0 bases and J by 7 bases, and 17 bases separated the two germline ends. The CDR3 here is CASSLSILPGGNTQYF. Here the CDR3 DNA reads TGTGCCAGCAGTTTATCAATCCTGCCAGGTGGAAATACGCAGTATTTT.

This rearrangement joins TRBV30 to TRBJ2-7; 10 positions agree with TRBD2. The CDR3 consists of 15 residues. CDR1 is GTSNPN, CDR2 SVGIG, per germline (reference sequence). V gave up 0 bases and J gave up 5 bases; unmatched junction bases: 7. The chain's CDR3 is CAWSVASGRNDEQYF. CDR3 DNA: TGTGCCTGGAGTGTAGCTAGCGGGAGAAACGACGAGCAGTACTTC.